These 19 T cell receptor beta chains originate from one sample sequenced in a study of cytomegalovirus exposure and HLA in healthy donors. The PCR had 60 Vbeta and 13 Jbeta primers. Data came from immunoSEQ multiplex PCR; TCRdb stores just in-frame clones and leaves some out. Of some 200,000 clones listed, 75% to 85% are singletons. The specimen sequenced was PBMCs. These TCRs come from a male donor in good health and CMV-seropositive.

The chain has TRBV25-1 and TRBJ2-3; D is perhaps TRBD1 (6 bases). The CDR3 length is 15 residues. CDR1 MGHDK and CDR2 SYGVNS come from the germline V gene. V dropped 0 bases and J dropped 2 bases, with 9 bases sitting between them. For the CDR3, the DNA is TGTGCCAGCAGTGAATATCAGGGGAACACAGATACGCAGTATTTT. It yields the protein CASSEYQGNTDTQYF.

The genes are TRBV5-5 and TRBJ1-6; 7 nucleotides agree with TRBD1. This CDR3 is built from 15 residues. The germline V gene has CDR1 SGHKS and CDR2 YYEKEE (reference sequence). The junction had 6 bases not matched to a gene; V was cut back by 4 bases and J by 5 bases. The CDR3 bases are TGTGCCAGCAGCCAAGCCGGGACAGATAATTCACCCCTCCACTTT. Translated: CASSQAGTDNSPLHF.

This chain links TRBV25-1 with TRBJ2-6; D gene uncertain. The CDR3 loop spans 16 amino acids. The V end was cut by 2 bases, the J end by 3 bases, with 11 bases between. Germline loops: CDR1 MGHDK, CDR2 SYGVNS. Written as DNA, the CDR3 is TGTGCCAGCAGTGAAGTCGGCTCTAGTGGGGCCAACGTCCTGACTTTC. This codes for CASSEVGSSGANVLTF.

The J gene is TRBJ2-5, the V gene TRBV7-2, with TRBD1 identical over 9 bases. The J call may not be correct, given that the DNA end is closer to TRBJ2-7. Germline V gene lookup returns CDR1 SGHTA and CDR2 FQGNSA. The CDR3 spans 15 residues. CDR3 region: CASSRPGTGSYEQYF. Written as DNA, the CDR3 is TGTGCCAGCAGCCGCCCCGGGACAGGGTCCTACGAGCAGTACTTC.

The chain has TRBV2 and TRBJ1-4; 8 positions match TRBD1. CDR3 length: 15 amino acids. The V gene's germline CDR1 is SNHLY and CDR2 FYNNEI. The V gene end was trimmed by 8 bases and the J gene end by 0 bases; junction bases not matched to a gene: 5. CDR3 residues: CASSLDRATNEKLFF. The CDR3 region has the DNA TGTGCCAGCTCGTTGGACAGGGCAACTAATGAAAAACTGTTTTTT.

V usage is TRBV14 and J usage is TRBJ1-1, with a possible D match to TRBD1 (6 bases). Germline lookup yields CDR1 SGHDN and CDR2 FVKESK. V was trimmed by 0 bases and J by 8 bases, leaving 22 bases between them. CDR3 length: 17 residues. The CDR3 region has the DNA TGTGCCAGCAGCCAAGAATTCGGGGTTGGAACAGGGCTAGAAGCTTTCTTT. Its protein is CASSQEFGVGTGLEAFF.

The rearrangement links TRBV5-8 to TRBJ2-4, with D maybe TRBD2 (5 bases). The V and J ends lost 2 bases and 3 bases respectively, with 12 bases between them. The length of the CDR3 is 15 residues. CDR1 SGHTS and CDR2 YDEGEE come from the germline V gene. The CDR3 spells CASSFRGGVKNIQYF. In DNA form, the CDR3 reads TGTGCCAGCAGCTTCCGGGGTGGGGTCAAAAACATTCAGTACTTC.

The chain links TRBV10-3 to TRBJ2-7; 8 nucleotides match TRBD2. The ends lost 2 bases at V and 2 bases at J; junction bases unmatched: 5. CDR1 ENHRY and CDR2 SYGVKD come from the germline V gene. CDR3 length: 15 residues. The CDR3 DNA sequence: TGTGCCATCAGTGAGCCGACTAGCGTAGCCTACGAGCAGTACTTC. Translating gives CAISEPTSVAYEQYF.

The genes are TRBV6-5 and TRBJ1-1; D call uncertain. V lost 0 bases and J lost 1, with 9 bases in between. This CDR3 is 15 amino acids long. Germline assignment: CDR1 MNHEY and CDR2 SVGAGI. Written as DNA, the CDR3 is TGTGCCAGCAGTTACTCGGTAGAAGCGAACACTGAAGCTTTCTTT. Protein: CASSYSVEANTEAFF.

A few counts support this clone. V is TRBV28 and J is TRBJ2-3; 7 bases fit TRBD2. This CDR3 comprises 14 residues. Germline V gene lookup returns CDR1 MDHEN and CDR2 SYDVKM. Losses at the gene ends were 9 bases for V and 2 bases for J; bases not matched to a gene: 8. CDR3 loop: CASASGGDTDTQYF. The CDR3 nucleotides read TGTGCCAGTGCCTCGGGAGGTGACACAGATACGCAGTATTTT.

For this clone: The junction and the germline gene differ at one end; a read error may be behind it. CDR3 residues: CAGSTASGKETQYF. Here the CDR3 DNA reads TGTGCCGGCAGCACCGCTAGCGGTAAAGAGACCCAGTACTTC. The chain couples TRBV7-2 to TRBJ2-5, with 7 bases lining up with TRBD2. Germline V gene lookup returns CDR1 SGHTA and CDR2 FQGNSA. The CDR3 is 14 residues long.

This chain joins TRBV27 and TRBJ2-3, with 12 positions matching TRBD2. With 9 bases clipped from V and 4 bases from J, the junction kept 26 bases outside the gene matches. CDR1 and CDR2 (germline): MNHEY, SMNVEV (reference sequence). The CDR3 runs to 21 residues. CDR3 DNA sequence: TGTGCCAGTACCTCCCCTCGGGGGGCGCCTAGCGGGGGGGCCATATCAGATACGCAGTATTTT. It specifies CASTSPRGAPSGGAISDTQYF.

The chain combines TRBV5-6 with TRBJ2-5; D gene ambiguous. There are 16 residues in the CDR3. With 0 bases removed from V and 1 base from J, the gap between germline ends came to 13 bases. Per the germline V gene, CDR1 is SGHDT and CDR2 is YYEEEE. The CDR3 region is CASSLARGSFQETQYF. Written as DNA, the CDR3 is TGTGCCAGCAGCTTGGCTCGAGGCAGCTTCCAAGAGACCCAGTACTTC.

CDR3 bases: TGTGCCAGCAGACTCACTAGCGTGGGCACAGATACGCAGTATTTT. This gives the protein CASRLTSVGTDTQYF. The chain recombines TRBV7-2 with TRBJ2-3; the match to TRBD2 covers 7 bases. The V gene end was trimmed by 6 bases and the J gene end by 1 base; junction bases not matched to a gene: 7. From germline, CDR1 is SGHTA and CDR2 FQGNSA. The CDR3 covers 15 residues.

Note on this clone: A junction boundary mismatches the germline segment, possibly from a read error. This chain connects TRBV7-7 to TRBJ1-1; no reliable D call. The CDR3 sequence is 13 residues long. CDR1 is SSHAT and CDR2 is FNYEAQ in the germline V gene (reference sequence). CDR3 region: CASSPMRATEAFF. CDR3 bases: TGTGCTAGCAGCCCCATGAGGGCCACTGAAGCTTTCTTT.

The V gene is TRBV5-1, the J gene TRBJ1-5, with 10 bases aligning to TRBD1. V shed 0 bases and J 7 bases; nucleotides not matched to a gene: 7. This CDR3 has 16 residues. Germline V gene lookup returns CDR1 SGHRS and CDR2 YFSETQ. The CDR3 is CASSLEGGDRGQPQHF. In nucleotides, the CDR3 is TGCGCCAGCAGCTTGGAGGGGGGGGACAGGGGCCAGCCCCAGCATTTT.

This clone was seen only once. The V call is TRBV15, the J call TRBJ1-5; 7 nucleotides agree with TRBD1. The CDR3 has 15 residues. V gave up 0 bases and J gave up 4 bases; unmatched junction bases: 3. Per germline, CDR1 LNHNV and CDR2 YYDKDF (reference sequence). DNA of the CDR3: TGTGCCACCAGCAGAGAGCCGACAGGGAATCAGCCCCAGCATTTT. Translating it yields CATSREPTGNQPQHF.

This sequence joins TRBV15 and TRBJ1-2; D is possibly TRBD1 (5 bases). The CDR3 length is 13 residues. The V gene's germline CDR1 is LNHNV and CDR2 YYDKDF (reference sequence). Trimming removed 6 bases at V and 4 bases at J, with 12 bases between. The chain's CDR3 is CATSRDSSYGYTF. Written as DNA, the CDR3 is TGTGCCACCAGTCGTGACAGTTCCTATGGCTACACCTTC. Full variable domain (remainder filled in from reference TRBV15 and TRBJ1-2): DAMVIQNPRYQVTQFGKPVTLSCSQTLNHNVMYWYQQKSSQAPKLLFHYYDKDFNNEADTPDNFQSRRPNTSFCFLDIRSPGLGDTAMYLCATSRDSSYGYTFGSGTRLTVV.

The genes are TRBV7-8 and TRBJ1-2, with D possibly TRBD1 on 5 matching bases. With 4 bases removed from V and 1 base from J, the gap between germline ends came to 22 bases. CDR1 and CDR2 from the germline V gene are SGHVS and FQNEAQ. This CDR3 comprises 18 residues. In DNA, the CDR3 is TGTGCCAGCAGCTACACCCCGGTGACAGTTTTGATTAACTATGGCTACACCTTC. It translates to CASSYTPVTVLINYGYTF.